This entry lists 8 T cell receptor beta chains sequenced from one sample in a study of T cells in Graves' hyperthyroidism and ophthalmopathy (dated by TCRdb to the late 2010s). Libraries were constructed by multiplex PCR. TCRdb lists the instrument as Illumina HiSeq 2000. The TCR beta CDR3 regions were amplified from RNA transcripts. The first round of RT-PCR for the TCR CDR3 was performed with the HTBI primer set and the Qiagen OneStep RT-PCR kit. TCRdb reran the public reads through fastp at Q25 and MiXCR, keeping productive beta chains. All rows with the same CDR3 protein become a single entry with the most common DNA and genes. The sample table records a few hundred thousand distinct CDR3 sequences; around 43% of these occur just once. Approximately 44% of the sample goes to the ten largest clones. Material for sequencing was peripheral blood or thyroid tissue (not recorded which). The origin of the receptors is an adult woman with Graves' disease, either hyperthyroidism or ophthalmopathy (not recorded which).

The CDR3 region is CASSATRTSYEQYF. The CDR3 nucleotides are TGTGCCAGTTCCGCGACTAGGACATCCTACGAGCAGTACTTC. V usage is TRBV7-9 and J usage is TRBJ2-7, with a possible D match to TRBD2 (6 bases). The V gene's germline CDR1 is SEHNR and CDR2 FQNEAQ (reference sequence). This CDR3 has 14 amino acids. The V end lost 9 bases, the J end lost 1 base, and 16 bases lay between the germline ends. The whole variable domain, remainder taken from reference TRBV7-9 and TRBJ2-7, is DTGVSQNPRHKITKRGQNVTFRCDPISEHNRLYWYRQTLGQGPEFLTYFQNEAQLEKSRLLSDRFSAERPKGSFSTLEIQRTEQGDSAMYLCASSATRTSYEQYFGPGTRLTVT.

This clonotype was seen a few times. CDR3 in DNA: TGTGCCAGCAGCCAACGTCTCGGTGGTAGTGAAAAACTGTTTTTT. Its protein is CASSQRLGGSEKLFF. V is TRBV14 and J is TRBJ1-4; D is uncertain. The CDR3 is 15 amino acids. Germline V gene sequence: CDR1 SGHDN, CDR2 FVKESK. The V end lost 2 bases, the J end lost 7 bases, and 14 bases lay between the germline ends.

V gene TRBV7-3 combines with J gene TRBJ2-5; 14 positions agree with TRBD2. Germline V gene sequence: CDR1 SGHTA, CDR2 FQGTGA. There are 16 residues in the CDR3. V shed 5 bases, J shed 9 bases, and the junction held 11 bases outside the gene matches. CDR3 bases: TGTGCCAGCAGCCTAGGACTAGCGGGAGGCCCCAGGGCCCAGTACTTC. It encodes CASSLGLAGGPRAQYF.

This chain links TRBV7-8 with TRBJ1-4; perhaps TRBD1 as D (6 bases). This CDR3 has 16 amino acids. The germline gives CDR1 SGHVS, CDR2 FQNEAQ. V lost 5 bases and J 0 bases, leaving 13 bases between the germline ends. Written as DNA, the CDR3 is TGTGCCAGCAGCCCCGGACAGACAGCAACTAATGAAAAACTGTTTTTT. Translating gives CASSPGQTATNEKLFF.

The V and J genes are TRBV20-1 and TRBJ2-7; 9 nucleotides align to TRBD1. The CDR3 contains 13 residues. The germline gives CDR1 DFQATT, CDR2 SNEGSKA (reference sequence). Trimming at V came to 5 bases and at J to 4 bases, leaving 6 bases not matched to a gene. The CDR3 bases are TGCAGTGCTGAGGGACAGGGTCGGTACGAGCAGTACTTC. Translating it yields CSAEGQGRYEQYF.

Concerning this clonotype itself: The junction does not match germline at one end; this may be a read error. J is TRBJ1-5 and V is TRBV2; D is possibly TRBD1 (5 bases). Germline V gives CDR1 SNHLY, CDR2 FYNNEI. The CDR3 extends over 10 amino acids. As DNA, the CDR3 is TGTGCCAGCAGACGCGGGACTAGCGGTTTC. Translating it yields CASRRGTSGF.

This clonotype was counted a few times. J is TRBJ2-2 and V is TRBV29-1, with D tentatively TRBD1 (6 bases). This CDR3 has 12 residues. Trimming stripped 7 bases from V and 4 bases from J, with 10 bases between. In germline, CDR1 is SQVTM, CDR2 ANQGSEA. The CDR3 coding sequence is TGCAGCGCGACAGGTTCCACCGGGGAGCTGTTTTTT. This translates into CSATGSTGELFF.

The CDR3 reads CASSDVGRNNSPLHF. CDR3 DNA: TGTGCCAGCAGTGACGTGGGACGTAATAATTCACCCCTCCACTTT. The genes are TRBV2 and TRBJ1-6, with D perhaps matching TRBD1 (5 bases). Germline values: CDR1 SNHLY, CDR2 FYNNEI. CDR3 length equals 15 residues. V lost 3 bases, J lost 5 bases, and 11 bases lay in between.